This T cell receptor (beta chain) is drawn from a study of blood T cell repertoires in COVID-19. Study as a whole: In each case, the material was cDNA or gDNA derived from T cells, B-cell-depleted T cells, or PBMCs.

The CDR3 loop spans 16 amino acids. CDR1 is SGHRS, CDR2 YFSETQ, per germline. V lost 0 bases and J 0 bases, leaving 9 bases between the germline ends. A Seattle source enrolled patients during active infection and followed them longitudinally. As handled by the study authors: Reference gene primer amplification in the assay estimated nucleated cell counts. Produced via immunoSEQ multiplex PCR; TCRdb's table is partial and in-frame only. The DNA gave D and trimming, while V, J and clone size come from that table. The sample contains roughly 240,000 clones, 75% to 85% of which appear only once. This receptor was identified in a man over 45 with COVID-19, enrolled during active disease. Sequences were obtained from peripheral blood. V gene TRBV5-1 combines with J gene TRBJ1-4; D not certain. The DNA of the CDR3 is TGCGCCAGCAGCTTGGGCCCCGCGGCAACTAATGAAAAACTGTTTTTT. It codes for CASSLGPAATNEKLFF.